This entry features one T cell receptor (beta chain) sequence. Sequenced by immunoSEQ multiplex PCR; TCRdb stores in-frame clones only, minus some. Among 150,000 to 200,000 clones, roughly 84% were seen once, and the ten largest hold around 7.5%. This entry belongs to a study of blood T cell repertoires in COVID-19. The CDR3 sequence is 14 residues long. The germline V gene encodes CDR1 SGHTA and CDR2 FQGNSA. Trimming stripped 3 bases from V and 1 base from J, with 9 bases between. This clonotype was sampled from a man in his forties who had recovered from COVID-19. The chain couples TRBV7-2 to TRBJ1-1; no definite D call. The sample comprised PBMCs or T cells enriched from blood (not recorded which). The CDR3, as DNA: TGTGCCAGCAGCTTTACTCCCCCGAACACTGAAGCTTTCTTT. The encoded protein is CASSFTPPNTEAFF.